This T cell receptor beta chain was retrieved from a study of CD8 T cells in ankylosing spondylitis (dated 2017 in TCRdb). For context, the study as a whole: To find TCR variants linked to disease, the study profiled T cell receptor beta repertoires in ankylosing spondylitis patients and healthy donors. In total, the full study cohort was made up of 110 or so healthy donors and approximately 27 ankylosing spondylitis patients. Samples of peripheral blood were taken, and for ankylosing spondylitis patients, synovial fluid was collected as well.

Overall study results and their limits: The disease-linked clones were reported as significantly enriched in matched synovial fluid samples from ankylosing spondylitis patients. The disease-linked clones showed a CD8+ phenotype and occurred at relatively low frequencies in peripheral blood. Blood from ankylosing spondylitis patients appeared to be characterized by a TCR beta motif made up of under ten highly homologous amino acid variants. Some TCR beta motif variants had previously been reported in synovial fluid and blood of reactive arthritis patients, which suggested common disease-initiation mechanisms.

The instrument given in TCRdb is Illumina HiSeq 2500. Quantitative 5'-RACE with molecular barcodes was used to prepare TCR beta libraries. In the authors' own workflow: Disease-linked TCR variants were identified with a new computational method built on a probabilistic model of VDJ rearrangement. TCRdb reworked the public reads: Q25 trimming with fastp, MiXCR clone assembly, productive beta chains retained. One record per CDR3 amino acid sequence lists the most common genes and DNA. The authors' filters were not applied to this entry. The sample table lists 240,000 or so distinct CDR3 sequences, approximately 11% of them with a count of one. Around 6.5% of the sample belongs to the ten largest clones. From the cysteine through the phenylalanine, the CDR3 covers 14 amino acids. Of all the DNA, just the CDR3 is kept, 42 bases in frame from base 1. V drops 1 base and J drops 4 bases, leaving 10 bases in between. CDR1 and CDR2 are drawn from the germline V gene (reference sequence): LGHDT, YNNKEL.

Points on this clonotype: The specificity of this receptor is unknown. The input lacks base qualities; no much larger clone sits a single base away.

The sequencing input was blood, either unsorted or a sorted T cell fraction (not recorded which). The chain links TRBV3-1 with TRBJ1-2, with no D gene named confidently. This TCR was sampled from a male donor with ankylosing spondylitis or in good health (not recorded which). The nucleotide sequence reads TGTGCCAGCAGCCAAGGCGAGCTAGCCTATGGCTACACCTTC. It encodes CASSQGELAYGYTF.